This TCR beta chain originates from a study of shared T cell receptors in the human thymus (dated by TCRdb to about 2021). Regarding the study in general: The study examined how self-reactive, shared T-cell receptor alpha chains are generated in the human thymus.

Libraries were prepared through the immunoSEQ multiplex PCR assay. Not all clones reach the TCRdb copy of this immuneACCESS table, which keeps in-frame sequences only. Checked studies attribute under half of the gap to unresolved V genes and leave the rest unexplained. In all, the sample holds 72,000 or so clones, and about 95% of those were seen once. Less than 0.04% of the sample comes from the top ten. As for this clone: The clone's antigen remains unknown. No base quality values were provided; no much bigger clone lies one nucleotide off.

In the germline V gene, CDR1 corresponds to SGHDT and CDR2 to YYEEEE. V has 4 bases trimmed and J has 0 bases trimmed; junction bases matching no gene number 14. The CDR3, cysteine through phenylalanine, is 18 amino acids long. The sequence is cut down to CDR3 DNA, 54 bases in frame from base 1. The receptor was isolated from a human donor. The sequenced sample consisted of thymocytes. This chain joins TRBV5-6 to TRBJ2-3; 7 of the junction bases match TRBD1. Here the CDR3 is given as CASSREGAKPSSTDTQYF. The nucleotide sequence reads TGTGCCAGCAGCCGCGAGGGGGCCAAACCTTCTAGCACAGATACGCAGTATTTT.